These 29 T cell receptor beta chains were all obtained from the same sample, sequenced in a study of regulatory T cells in long-lasting Graves disease. Time point meaning: persistent/refractory GD, antithyroid drugs over 5 years with positive TRAb. From RNA extracted from PBMCs, the TCR library was made. iRepertoire HTBI primers and Arm-PCR of CDR3 regions built TCR beta libraries. TCRdb reprocessed the multiplex PCR reads via MiXCR and lists one record per CDR3 protein. The sample consists of approximately 440,000 distinct CDR3 sequences, 20% to 25% of them appearing once. Source: peripheral blood mononuclear cells (PBMCs), taken when the disease was refractory, from a patient treated with antithyroid drugs. These receptors were taken from a female donor with Graves disease.

The chain is built from TRBV20-1 and TRBJ1-1; a possible D gene is TRBD1 (5 bases). The V gene lost 5 bases and the J gene lost 1 base, with 11 bases spanning the gap. Germline V gene lookup returns CDR1 DFQATT and CDR2 SNEGSKA (reference sequence). This CDR3 is built from 13 residues. The CDR3 protein is CSAWGGGNTEAFF. Written as DNA, the CDR3 is TGCAGTGCTTGGGGGGGGGGGAACACTGAAGCTTTCTTT.

This clonotype was recorded many times. This chain joins TRBV28 and TRBJ1-1; 8 positions agree with TRBD1. The CDR3 is 15 amino acids. J was trimmed by 4 bases and V by 5 bases; bases with no gene match: 9. CDR1 and CDR2 (germline): MDHEN, SYDVKM. CDR3 amino acids: CASSEAGTGGTEAFF. As DNA, the CDR3 is TGTGCCAGCAGTGAAGCCGGGACAGGAGGCACTGAAGCTTTCTTT.

A few counts support this clonotype. The rearrangement uses TRBV12-3 or TRBV12-4 and TRBJ1-1; D possibly corresponds to TRBD1 (5 bases). The germline V and J ends were trimmed by 2 bases and 4 bases, with 11 bases remaining between them. This CDR3 has 14 residues. CDR3 coding DNA: TGTGCCAGCAGTTTAAGAGGGGACGGCACTGAAGCTTTCTTT. It translates to CASSLRGDGTEAFF.

This clonotype was detected only once. One junction end does not reproduce the germline sequence, and a read error may be involved. The chain couples TRBV7-2 to TRBJ2-7; D call uncertain. Germline V gives CDR1 SGHTA, CDR2 FQGNSA. CDR3 length: 14 residues. CDR3 DNA: TGCGCCAGCAGCCAAGATCAGTTGTTGGGCGAGCAGTACTTC. It translates to CASSQDQLLGEQYF.

This clonotype was seen only a few times. The V and J genes are TRBV7-9 and TRBJ2-7; TRBD2 matches 10 bases. Germline CDR1 SEHNR, CDR2 FQNEAQ (reference sequence). V lost 4 bases to trimming and J lost 0 bases; unmatched junction nucleotides: 3. This CDR3 contains 15 residues. In nucleotides, the CDR3 is TGTGCCAGCAGCTCTAGCGGGAGTTTCTCCTACGAGCAGTACTTC. Protein: CASSSSGSFSYEQYF.

There are a few counts of this clonotype. This rearrangement joins TRBV28 to TRBJ2-7, with 10 bases lining up with TRBD1. Germline V gene data show CDR1 as MDHEN and CDR2 as SYDVKM. The CDR3 is 15 amino acids. Trimming took 4 bases from V and 2 from J; bases not matched to a gene: 5. The CDR3 here is CASSSSGQGTYEQYF. The CDR3 nucleotides read TGTGCCAGCAGTTCATCGGGACAGGGGACCTACGAGCAGTACTTC.

The CDR3 coding sequence is TGTGCCAGCAGTTTATTTGAGCAGTTCTTC. Amino acids: CASSLFEQFF. The chain has TRBV28 and TRBJ2-1; D ambiguous. The germline V gene encodes CDR1 MDHEN and CDR2 SYDVKM. V was cut by 1 base and J by 9 bases, with 1 base left in between. The CDR3 length is 10 residues. The full variable domain, in which reference TRBV28 and TRBJ2-1 provide the parts outside the CDR3, is DVKVTQSSRYLVKRTGEKVFLECVQDMDHENMFWYRQDPGLGLRLIYFSYDVKMKEKGDIPEGYSVSREKKERFSLILESASTNQTSMYLCASSLFEQFFGPGTRLTVL.

The chain combines TRBV19 with TRBJ1-5; tentative D call: TRBD1 (6 bases). V was clipped by 6 bases and J by 0 bases, with 15 bases between them. The CDR3 length is 16 residues. Looked up from germline, CDR1 is LNHDA and CDR2 is SQIVND (reference sequence). The CDR3 spells CASRFGGGYSNQPQHF. DNA for the CDR3: TGTGCCAGTAGATTCGGAGGGGGGTATAGCAATCAGCCCCAGCATTTT.

V and J are TRBV5-5 and TRBJ1-1; a possible D gene is TRBD1 (5 bases). The V end lost 4 bases, the J end lost 0 bases, and 19 bases lay between the germline ends. Germline V CDR1 and CDR2: SGHKS, YYEKEE (reference sequence). The CDR3 loop spans 17 amino acids. The CDR3 DNA is TGTGCCAGCAGCACAAGCCCGCCGGGACCGATGAACACTGAAGCTTTCTTT. It is translated as CASSTSPPGPMNTEAFF.

This clonotype has a single count. The V gene is TRBV5-1, the J gene TRBJ2-1; TRBD2 is a possible D gene (5 bases). The CDR3 totals 16 residues. The ends were cut back, 0 bases at V and 3 bases at J, with 13 bases in the middle. CDR1 and CDR2 from the germline V gene are SGHRS and YFSETQ. The CDR3 coding sequence is TGCGCCAGCAGCTTGGCAGCGCGGGCCTTCTACAATGAGCAGTTCTTC. Its protein product is CASSLAARAFYNEQFF.

This clonotype was detected many times. The chain joins TRBV30 to TRBJ2-2, with 7 bases fitting TRBD2. Germline values: CDR1 GTSNPN, CDR2 SVGIG (reference sequence). Trimming at V came to 2 bases and at J to 8 bases, leaving 8 bases not matched to a gene. The CDR3 is 14 amino acids. The chain's CDR3 is CAWSPLGGLGELFF. In DNA form, the CDR3 reads TGTGCCTGGAGTCCCCTGGGGGGGTTAGGGGAGCTGTTTTTT.

This rearrangement joins TRBV5-1 to TRBJ1-1; no firm D call. CDR3 length: 14 amino acids. CDR1 and CDR2 from the germline V gene are SGHRS and YFSETQ. The ends were cut back, 1 base at V and 4 bases at J, with 11 bases in the middle. The CDR3 DNA sequence: TGCGCCAGCAGCTTGAGACCCATGCCCACTGAAGCTTTCTTT. Its protein product is CASSLRPMPTEAFF.

The chain has TRBV3-1 and TRBJ2-2; no definite D call. Germline V lookup: CDR1 LGHDT, CDR2 YNNKEL (reference sequence). V was clipped by 4 bases and J by 2 bases, with 11 bases between them. This CDR3 contains 15 residues. DNA of the CDR3: TGTGCCAGCAGCCCGTGGACGATCAACACCGGGGAGCTGTTTTTT. Encoded protein: CASSPWTINTGELFF.

The sample holds a few counts of this clonotype. V is TRBV5-1 and J is TRBJ1-2; a weak D match, TRBD1 (5 bases). The CDR3 extends over 13 amino acids. Per the germline V gene, CDR1 is SGHRS and CDR2 is YFSETQ. The V end was cut by 7 bases, the J end by 6 bases, with 16 bases between. CDR3: CASARQSGDGYTF. CDR3 in DNA: TGCGCCAGCGCAAGACAGAGCGGAGATGGCTACACCTTC.

The chain uses TRBV19 and TRBJ2-4, with D tentatively TRBD1 or TRBD2 (5 bases each). This CDR3 spans 15 amino acids. Between the trimmed V and J ends, which lost 5 bases and 3 bases, there was a span of 14 bases. Germline values: CDR1 LNHDA, CDR2 SQIVND (reference sequence). The CDR3 reads CASSLRGLGKNIQYF. The CDR3 DNA sequence: TGTGCCAGTAGTCTGAGGGGTCTGGGCAAAAACATTCAGTACTTC.

This chain links TRBV5-1 with TRBJ2-7, with D perhaps TRBD1 (6 bases). This CDR3 has 14 residues. V dropped 5 bases and J dropped 0 bases, with 12 bases sitting between them. Germline V gives CDR1 SGHRS, CDR2 YFSETQ. CDR3 coding DNA: TGCGCCAGCAGTTTACAGGGCGGCTCCTACGAGCAGTACTTC. It encodes CASSLQGGSYEQYF.

In its sample, this clonotype was seen many times. The chain has TRBV7-2 and TRBJ1-5; D is undetermined. Germline lookup yields CDR1 SGHTA and CDR2 FQGNSA. V was clipped by 6 bases and J by 2 bases, with 14 bases between them. This CDR3 has 15 amino acids. Written as DNA, the CDR3 is TGTGCCAGCAGTCTCCGAGGGCGCGGCAATCAGCCCCAGCATTTT. As protein: CASSLRGRGNQPQHF.

This clonotype was seen only a few times. The chain carries TRBV7-2 and TRBJ2-5, with TRBD2 matching 16 bases. Germline lookup yields CDR1 SGHTA and CDR2 FQGNSA. Trimming cost V 0 bases and J 1 base; bases outside gene matches: 8. The CDR3 contains 20 residues. The CDR3 spells CASSLAVGTSGRGPQETQYF. In nucleotides, the CDR3 is TGTGCCAGCAGCTTAGCGGTTGGGACTAGCGGGAGGGGTCCCCAAGAGACCCAGTACTTC.

This clonotype has a count of ten or more. V and J are TRBV28 and TRBJ2-2; D possibly corresponds to TRBD1 (6 bases). Deletions cut 3 bases from V and 1 base from J, with 12 bases between. The CDR3 runs to 16 residues. Per the germline V gene, CDR1 is MDHEN and CDR2 is SYDVKM. The CDR3 DNA is TGTGCCAGCAGTTTGCCCGGGACAAAGAACACCGGGGAGCTGTTTTTT. Encoded protein: CASSLPGTKNTGELFF.

The table lists this clonotype with many counts. The V gene is TRBV28, the J gene TRBJ1-4; 9 nucleotides match TRBD1. CDR1 is MDHEN, CDR2 SYDVKM, per germline. Trimming took 8 bases from V and 15 from J; bases not matched to a gene: 19. The CDR3 contains 15 residues. CDR3: CASGVQGQGIGLVFF. Written as DNA, the CDR3 is TGTGCCAGCGGGGTCCAAGGACAGGGGATAGGATTAGTGTTTTTT.

This chain links TRBV20-1 with TRBJ1-1; no reliable D call. The CDR3 loop spans 12 amino acids. V was cut by 0 bases and J by 10 bases, with 12 bases left in between. CDR1 is DFQATT and CDR2 is SNEGSKA in the germline V gene (reference sequence). The CDR3 sequence: CSARDLAEVAFF. In DNA, the CDR3 is TGCAGTGCTAGAGATTTGGCCGAAGTAGCTTTCTTT.

This clonotype was counted a few times. The chain links TRBV6-1 to TRBJ1-5, with D maybe TRBD1 (5 bases). The CDR3 is made up of 13 amino acids. Germline CDR1 is MNHNS and CDR2 is SASEGT. Trimming shortened V by 6 bases and J by 6 bases, and 12 bases separated the two germline ends. The CDR3 sequence is CASSRDGVQPQHF. DNA for the CDR3: TGTGCCAGCAGCAGGGATGGGGTTCAGCCCCAGCATTTT.

Points on this clonotype: Likely a read error: the CDR3 ends without its conserved phenylalanine or tryptophan. V gene TRBV7-2 combines with J gene TRBJ1-1; D perhaps matches TRBD1 (5 bases). The germline gives CDR1 SGHTA, CDR2 FQGNSA. Trimming cost V 5 bases and J 10 bases, with 11 bases left between them. CDR3 size: 11 residues. The CDR3 bases are TGTGCCAGCAGCCCCACGGGGGGAGCTTTCCTT. Residues: CASSPTGGAFL.

This clonotype showed up many times. J is TRBJ2-5 and V is TRBV29-1; possible D gene TRBD2, 5 bases. The CDR3 spans 11 residues. Germline CDR1 is SQVTM and CDR2 is ANQGSEA. Trimming removed 6 bases from V and 5 bases from J, with 10 bases in between. CDR3 protein: CSVADGETQYF. The CDR3 DNA sequence: TGCAGCGTAGCGGACGGGGAGACCCAGTACTTC.

This chain links TRBV3-1 with TRBJ1-1, with D unclear. Germline V CDR1 and CDR2: LGHDT, YNNKEL (reference sequence). Trimming cost V 6 bases and J 10 bases, with 12 bases left between them. This CDR3 spans 11 amino acids. For the CDR3, the DNA is TGTGCCAGCAGTCGGTCTGGGCGAGCTTTCTTT. It specifies CASSRSGRAFF.

Turning to this clonotype: It is likely a read error, because the conserved phenylalanine at the end of the CDR3 is missing. The genes are TRBV2 and TRBJ1-1; D not resolved. The CDR3 length is 14 residues. Germline V gene sequence: CDR1 SNHLY, CDR2 FYNNEI. The V end was cut by 6 bases, the J end by 2 bases, with 13 bases between. As DNA, the CDR3 is TGTGCCAGCAGGCCATGGGGAGTAAACACTGAAGCTTTCTTG. Its translation: CASRPWGVNTEAFL.

This clonotype has at least ten counts. This sequence joins TRBV28 and TRBJ1-2; D gene unclear. The germline gives CDR1 MDHEN, CDR2 SYDVKM. Trimming took 6 bases from V and 1 from J, leaving 6 bases between them. CDR3 size: 12 residues. The DNA of the CDR3 is TGTGCCAGCAGCCCACGTAACTATGGCTACACCTTC. Translating it yields CASSPRNYGYTF.

This rearrangement joins TRBV2 to TRBJ1-6, with no clear D. The germline V gene encodes CDR1 SNHLY and CDR2 FYNNEI. Trimming took off 7 bases at V and 1 base at J, with 11 bases between the two ends. The CDR3 is made up of 15 amino acids. The CDR3 nucleotides are TGTGCCAGCAACCTCGGGAGGTCCTATAATTCACCCCTCCACTTT. It specifies CASNLGRSYNSPLHF. The variable domain in full, completed from reference TRBV2 and TRBJ1-6, reads EPEVTQTPSHQVTQMGQEVILRCVPISNHLYFYWYRQILGQKVEFLVSFYNNEISEKSEIFDDQFSVERPDGSNFTLKIRSTKLEDSAMYFCASNLGRSYNSPLHFGNGTRLTVT.

J is TRBJ1-5 and V is TRBV25-1, with no clear D. Trimming took 8 bases from V and 1 from J, leaving 9 bases between them. Germline loops: CDR1 MGHDK, CDR2 SYGVNS. The CDR3 consists of 13 residues. The DNA for the CDR3 is TGTGCCAGCTGTGTTCCAAGCAATCAGCCCCAGCATTTT. It encodes CASCVPSNQPQHF. Filled out from reference TRBV25-1 and TRBJ1-5, the complete variable domain reads EADIYQTPRYLVIGTGKKITLECSQTMGHDKMYWYQQDPGMELHLIHYSYGVNSTEKGDLSSESTVSRIRTEHFPLTLESARPSHTSQYLCASCVPSNQPQHFGDGTRLSIL.